The TCR beta chain described here comes from a study of blood T cell repertoires in COVID-19. Study-level information: Researchers got acute and convalescent COVID-19 samples from the United States, Italy and Spain. The cDNA or gDNA used as material had been derived from T cells, B-cell-depleted T cells, or PBMCs.

Per the original data handling: From reference gene primer amplification, estimates of nucleated cell counts were derived. This table comes from immunoSEQ multiplex PCR, and its TCRdb copy is limited to in-frame clones, with some not included. That table is the source of V, J and clone size, and D and trimming were worked out from the DNA. The sample consists of about 110,000 clones, 72% of them appearing once. V was pared by 5 bases and J by 4 bases, with 11 bases between. The CDR3 covers 13 residues. Germline assignment: CDR1 MDHEN and CDR2 SYDVKM. The chain uses TRBV28 and TRBJ1-2; no definite D call. This TCR derives from a woman between 55 and 75 years old with acute or convalescent COVID-19. The specimen sequenced was peripheral blood. The CDR3 nucleotides read TGTGCCAGCAGTCCGGGTTCTGCCTATGGCTACACCTTC. Protein: CASSPGSAYGYTF.